Here is one TCR beta chain with its context. Its specificity is unknown. This sample was taken from a study of Graves' ophthalmopathy and Graves' hyperthyroidism. Overall study: Over 18 months of follow-up, stable hyperthyroidism required that no ophthalmopathy appear. Whole-study results and caveats: Forecasting of ophthalmopathy progression by the model achieved over 55% sensitivity and roughly 72% specificity.

The TCR beta CDR3 regions underwent amplification from RNA transcripts. After a first-round RT-PCR with HTBI primers, a second-round multiplex PCR was run. TCRdb redid the calling of the multiplex PCR reads with MiXCR, one entry per CDR3 protein. The table lists 580,000 or so distinct CDR3 sequences, roughly 39% of them singletons. The CDR3 contains 16 residues. Germline-derived CDR1 and CDR2 are MNHEY and SVGAGI. J was trimmed by 4 bases and V by 4 bases; bases with no gene match: 5. Physicians reached a diagnosis by relying on clinical symptoms, serum thyroxine, TRAb, thyroid ultrasound and orbital computed tomography.

The sequencing input was peripheral blood or thyroid tissue (not recorded which). This clonotype was sampled from an adult man with Graves' hyperthyroidism. The genes are TRBV6-5 and TRBJ1-6, with 9 bases fitting TRBD1. Here the CDR3 DNA reads TGTGCCAGCAGTTCCACAGGGGGCGGATATAATTCACCCCTCCACTTT. This codes for CASSSTGGGYNSPLHF.